This entry lists 2 T cell receptor beta chains sequenced from one sample in a study of identical twins' blood T cells. TCRdb redid the calling of the 5' RACE reads with MiXCR, one entry per CDR3 protein. The sample lists about 370,000 distinct CDR3 sequences; roughly 30% were seen once. Sequences were obtained from PBMCs. Every receptor here comes from a woman aged 18-49 years in good health.

The V gene is TRBV18, the J gene TRBJ2-1; tentative D call: TRBD1 (5 bases). The CDR3 length is 14 residues. Trimming left V 0 bases short and J 8 bases short, with 11 bases between. Germline lookup yields CDR1 KGHSH and CDR2 LQKENI. CDR3 amino acids: CASSPPVGRDEQFF. For the CDR3, the DNA is TGTGCCAGCTCACCACCTGTTGGCAGGGATGAGCAGTTCTTC.

This chain links TRBV7-9 with TRBJ1-4; D is ambiguous. CDR1 SEHNR and CDR2 FQNEAQ come from the germline V gene (reference sequence). The CDR3 is made up of 15 amino acids. The V end was cut by 1 base, the J end by 8 bases, with 14 bases between. CDR3 region: CASSLEGGFGEKLFF. CDR3 nucleotides: TGTGCCAGCAGCTTAGAGGGTGGCTTCGGAGAAAAACTGTTTTTT. Full variable domain (outside the CDR3, taken from reference TRBV7-9 and TRBJ1-4): DTGVSQNPRHKITKRGQNVTFRCDPISEHNRLYWYRQTLGQGPEFLTYFQNEAQLEKSRLLSDRFSAERPKGSFSTLEIQRTEQGDSAMYLCASSLEGGFGEKLFFGSGTQLSVL.